This T cell receptor (beta chain) originates from a study of immune characterization of retroperitoneal liposarcoma. MiXCR, run by TCRdb on the PCR reads, gives a single entry per CDR3 protein. The data contain roughly 8,400 distinct CDR3 sequences, 25% to 30% of them singletons. This clonotype was seen more than once but under ten times. Sample: blood. This clonotype was obtained from a male donor with retroperitoneal liposarcoma.

The CDR3, as DNA: TGCGCCAGCGGGAGGGCAGGGAACACCGGGGAGCTGTTTTTT. Protein sequence: CASGRAGNTGELFF. The chain uses TRBV5-1 and TRBJ2-2; TRBD2 agrees at 7 bases. Germline V gene lookup returns CDR1 SGHRS and CDR2 YFSETQ. The V segment lost 7 bases and the J segment 1 base; nucleotides outside the gene matches: 4. The length of the CDR3 is 14 residues.